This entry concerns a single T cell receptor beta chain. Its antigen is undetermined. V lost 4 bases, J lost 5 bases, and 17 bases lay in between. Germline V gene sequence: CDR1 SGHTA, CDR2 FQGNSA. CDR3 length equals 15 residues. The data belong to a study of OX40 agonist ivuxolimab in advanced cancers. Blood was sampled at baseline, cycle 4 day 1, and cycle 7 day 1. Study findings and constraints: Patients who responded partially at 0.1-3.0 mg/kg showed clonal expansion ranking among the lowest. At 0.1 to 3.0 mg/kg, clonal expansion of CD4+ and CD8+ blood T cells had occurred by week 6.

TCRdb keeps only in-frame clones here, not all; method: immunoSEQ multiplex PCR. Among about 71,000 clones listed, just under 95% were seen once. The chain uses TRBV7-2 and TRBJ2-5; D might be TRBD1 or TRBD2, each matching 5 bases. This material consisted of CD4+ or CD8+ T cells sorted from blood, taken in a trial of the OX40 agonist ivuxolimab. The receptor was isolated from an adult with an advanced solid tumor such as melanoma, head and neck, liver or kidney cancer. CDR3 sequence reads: CASSSGTSPLETQYF. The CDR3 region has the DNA TGTGCCAGCAGCTCCGGGACGTCCCCCCTGGAGACCCAGTACTTC.